A single sample is the source of the 26 T cell receptor beta chains below, sequenced in a study of blood T cell repertoires in COVID-19. Libraries were prepared by immunoSEQ multiplex PCR; TCRdb keeps only in-frame clonotypes and omits some of them. The sample lists nearly 300,000 clones, approximately 84% occurring once. Source material: peripheral blood. The receptor source for this set is a human donor with COVID-19, enrolled during active disease. The donor label of this sample is uncertain.

V and J are TRBV11-2 and TRBJ1-4; 7 nucleotides agree with TRBD1. The V gene end was trimmed by 4 bases and the J gene end by 8 bases; junction bases not matched to a gene: 1. The CDR3 is 12 residues long. Germline V gives CDR1 SGHAT, CDR2 FQNNGV. The CDR3 region is CASSSDREKLFF. The CDR3 DNA follows: TGTGCCAGCAGCTCGGACAGGGAAAAACTGTTTTTT.

This clone was counted a single time. This chain uses TRBV29-1 with TRBJ1-1; D not certain. The CDR3 has 12 amino acids. V dropped 7 bases and J dropped 3 bases, with 12 bases sitting between them. Germline values: CDR1 SQVTM, CDR2 ANQGSEA. The CDR3 loop reads CSAAPPDTEAFF. In DNA form, the CDR3 reads TGCAGCGCCGCCCCGCCAGACACTGAAGCTTTCTTT.

V is TRBV7-2 and J is TRBJ1-2, with D perhaps matching TRBD1 (5 bases). V was cut by 1 base and J by 7 bases, with 7 bases left in between. Germline loops: CDR1 SGHTA, CDR2 FQGNSA. The CDR3 is 12 amino acids. The CDR3 bases are TGTGCCAGCAGCTTAGTGGGGGGTGGCTACACCTTC. It translates to CASSLVGGGYTF.

Note on this clone: The sample holds other DNA sequences that translate to the same CDR3. V is TRBV5-1 and J is TRBJ1-1; D call uncertain. V was clipped by 5 bases and J by 2 bases, with 7 bases between them. CDR1 is SGHRS and CDR2 is YFSETQ in the germline V gene. CDR3 length equals 12 residues. The CDR3 spells CASSRGNTEAFF. In DNA, the CDR3 is TGCGCCAGCAGTCGGGGAAACACTGAAGCTTTCTTT.

This clone was picked up one time. This chain uses TRBV5-1 with TRBJ1-1; D might be TRBD1 (6 bases). CDR3 length equals 15 residues. The ends were cut back, 0 bases at V and 1 base at J, with 10 bases in the middle. Germline CDR1 is SGHRS and CDR2 is YFSETQ. The CDR3 region is CASSLAGRGNTEAFF. CDR3 bases: TGCGCCAGCAGCTTGGCCGGCAGGGGGAACACTGAAGCTTTCTTT.

The chain employs TRBV3-1 (or the pseudogene TRBV3-2) and TRBJ1-1; D might be TRBD1 (5 bases). CDR1 is LGHDT, CDR2 YNNKEL, per germline (reference sequence). This CDR3 has 15 residues. V lost 1 base, J lost 5 bases, and 14 bases lay in between. The CDR3 here is CASSQGTYPGTEAFF. The CDR3 bases are TGTGCCAGCAGCCAAGGGACATATCCAGGAACTGAAGCTTTCTTT.

This clone appeared once. The same CDR3 arises from other DNA sequences in this sample as well. The J gene is TRBJ1-6, the V gene TRBV28; 10 bases map to TRBD1. This CDR3 is 14 amino acids long. Per the germline V gene, CDR1 is MDHEN and CDR2 is SYDVKM. The V gene end was trimmed by 6 bases and the J gene end by 6 bases; junction bases not matched to a gene: 2. The DNA of the CDR3 is TGTGCCAGCAGCCGGGACAGGGGTAATTCACCCCTCCACTTT. It yields the protein CASSRDRGNSPLHF.

This clone was recorded once. The V gene is TRBV9, the J gene TRBJ1-6; D is ambiguous. The V end was cut by 3 bases, the J end by 13 bases, with 14 bases between. Germline loops: CDR1 SGDLS, CDR2 YYNGEE. CDR3 size: 13 residues. Written as DNA, the CDR3 is TGTGCCAGCAGCGCCGGGGAGCGGGCTCCCCTCCACTTT. Translated, it gives CASSAGERAPLHF.

V gene TRBV30 combines with J gene TRBJ2-2; the D is unclear. Trimming left V 4 bases short and J 1 base short, with 10 bases between. CDR1 and CDR2 (germline): GTSNPN, SVGIG (reference sequence). This CDR3 has 14 amino acids. CDR3: CAWTRPQNTGELFF. For the CDR3, the DNA is TGTGCCTGGACCCGCCCACAGAACACCGGGGAGCTGTTTTTT.

The chain is built from TRBV19 and TRBJ2-7; D unclear. Germline loops: CDR1 LNHDA, CDR2 SQIVND (reference sequence). CDR3 length: 13 amino acids. The germline V and J ends were trimmed by 2 bases and 6 bases, with 11 bases remaining between them. The CDR3 DNA sequence: TGTGCCAGTAGTATAAGTCCCGGGTTCGAGCAGTACTTC. Translated, it gives CASSISPGFEQYF.

The chain couples TRBV7-3 to TRBJ2-2, with TRBD1 matching 8 bases. Germline V CDR1 and CDR2: SGHTA, FQGTGA. The V gene end was trimmed by 5 bases and the J gene end by 4 bases; junction bases not matched to a gene: 3. This CDR3 is built from 14 residues. CDR3 sequence: CASSRGQGTGELFF. In DNA, the CDR3 is TGTGCCAGCAGCCGCGGACAGGGCACCGGGGAGCTGTTTTTT.

The V call is TRBV27, the J call TRBJ1-1; no reliable D call. Germline CDR1 MNHEY, CDR2 SMNVEV (reference sequence). Trimming cost V 6 bases and J 4 bases, with 15 bases left between them. This CDR3 is 14 amino acids long. This CDR3 is CASSPLRAGTEAFF. CDR3 DNA sequence: TGTGCCAGCAGCCCCCTTAGGGCGGGCACTGAAGCTTTCTTT.

The chain has TRBV18 and TRBJ2-2; 9 bases map to TRBD2. CDR3 size: 16 residues. After removal of 3 bases from V and 1 base from J, the junction contained 3 bases not matched to a gene. Looked up from germline, CDR1 is KGHSH and CDR2 is LQKENI. CDR3 sequence: CASSPTSGRNTGELFF. The CDR3 region has the DNA TGTGCCAGCTCACCTACTAGCGGGCGGAACACCGGGGAGCTGTTTTTT.

Remarks on this clone: This same CDR3 is encoded by further DNA sequences in the sample. The rearrangement joins TRBV18 to TRBJ1-1; maybe TRBD1 (6 bases). The CDR3 sequence is 14 residues long. V was shortened by 2 bases and J by 5 bases, with 12 bases between the two germline ends. CDR1 and CDR2 (germline): KGHSH, LQKENI. The CDR3: CASSPGQGRTEAFF. In nucleotides, the CDR3 is TGTGCCAGCTCACCAGGTCAGGGGCGGACTGAAGCTTTCTTT.

This clone appeared once. V and J are TRBV7-9 and TRBJ2-5, with 7 bases lining up with TRBD2. Germline loops: CDR1 SEHNR, CDR2 FQNEAQ (reference sequence). This CDR3 has 14 residues. Trimming cost V 3 bases and J 7 bases; bases outside gene matches: 8. CDR3 DNA sequence: TGTGCCAGCAGCTTTAGCGGGTGGGGAGGGACCCAGTACTTC. It is translated as CASSFSGWGGTQYF.

The chain employs TRBV18 and TRBJ1-5; 8 positions match TRBD1. J gave up 6 bases and V 3 bases, and 4 bases lay outside the gene matches. The V gene's germline CDR1 is KGHSH and CDR2 LQKENI. The CDR3 covers 14 residues. The CDR3, as DNA: TGTGCCAGCTCACCGTCACAGGGGGGTCAGCCCCAGCATTTT. The encoded protein is CASSPSQGGQPQHF.

V and J are TRBV27 and TRBJ1-5; no firm D call. This CDR3 is built from 15 residues. CDR1 is MNHEY, CDR2 SMNVEV, per germline (reference sequence). Trimming left V 7 bases short and J 2 bases short, with 15 bases between. The CDR3 nucleotides are TGTGCCAGCAAAAGCAGTGGGCCTCGCAATCAGCCCCAGCATTTT. This sequence encodes CASKSSGPRNQPQHF.

V gene TRBV30 combines with J gene TRBJ1-1, with D possibly matching TRBD1 (5 bases). Germline CDR1 is GTSNPN and CDR2 is SVGIG (reference sequence). V dropped 0 bases and J dropped 6 bases, with 11 bases sitting between them. The CDR3 extends over 13 amino acids. The CDR3 is CAWSVGGYPEAFF. In DNA, the CDR3 is TGTGCCTGGAGTGTCGGGGGGTATCCTGAAGCTTTCTTT.

The V call is TRBV27, the J call TRBJ2-2, with 8 nucleotides matching TRBD1. Per the germline V gene, CDR1 is MNHEY and CDR2 is SMNVEV (reference sequence). After removal of 5 bases from V and 2 bases from J, the junction contained 10 bases not matched to a gene. The CDR3 totals 17 residues. The CDR3 loop is CASSPTRQGINTGELFF. In DNA, the CDR3 is TGTGCCAGCAGTCCCACTAGACAGGGGATTAACACCGGGGAGCTGTTTTTT.

V usage is TRBV7-6 and J usage is TRBJ2-3; 11 bases map to TRBD2. CDR3 length equals 17 residues. CDR1 is SGHVS, CDR2 FNYEAQ, per germline. Trimming at V came to 5 bases and at J to 4 bases, leaving 11 bases not matched to a gene. CDR3 in amino acids: CASSHSSGGMGSDTQYF. CDR3 coding DNA: TGTGCCAGCAGCCATTCTAGCGGGGGGATGGGGTCAGATACGCAGTATTTT.

The chain carries TRBV19 and TRBJ2-7, with TRBD1 as a possible D gene (5 bases). Trimming took off 6 bases at V and 2 bases at J, with 14 bases between the two ends. Germline V gene lookup returns CDR1 LNHDA and CDR2 SQIVND (reference sequence). The CDR3 runs 14 residues. The CDR3 here is CASSQGDLAYEQYF. The CDR3 nucleotides are TGTGCCAGTAGCCAAGGGGATCTAGCCTACGAGCAGTACTTC. The full variable domain, its missing parts supplied by reference TRBV19 and TRBJ2-7, is DGGITQSPKYLFRKEGQNVTLSCEQNLNHDAMYWYRQDPGQGLRLIYYSQIVNDFQKGDIAEGYSVSREKKESFPLTVTSAQKNPTAFYLCASSQGDLAYEQYFGPGTRLTVT.

The chain carries TRBV18 and TRBJ1-2, with 7 bases lining up with TRBD1. Germline V gene data show CDR1 as KGHSH and CDR2 as LQKENI. J lost 3 bases, V lost 8 bases, and 6 bases had no gene match. This CDR3 spans 13 amino acids. This chain's CDR3 is CASADRADYGYTF. CDR3 nucleotides: TGTGCCAGCGCTGACAGGGCTGACTATGGCTACACCTTC.

The V call is TRBV28, the J call TRBJ1-3; weak D call: TRBD1 (6 bases). Trimming removed 5 bases at V and 0 bases at J, with 8 bases between. CDR1 MDHEN and CDR2 SYDVKM come from the germline V gene. The CDR3 runs 14 residues. The CDR3 coding sequence is TGTGCCAGCAGTACAGGGACCTCTGGAAACACCATATATTTT. Its protein is CASSTGTSGNTIYF.

The V and J genes are TRBV18 and TRBJ2-7, with 7 bases lining up with TRBD1. The V gene's germline CDR1 is KGHSH and CDR2 LQKENI. CDR3 length equals 14 residues. V trimming: 3 bases; J trimming: 1 base; junction bases outside the gene matches: 3. CDR3 nucleotide sequence: TGTGCCAGCTCACCGGGACAGAGTTCCTACGAGCAGTACTTC. Encoded protein: CASSPGQSSYEQYF.

This chain uses TRBV2 with TRBJ2-7; 8 positions match TRBD2. CDR1 SNHLY and CDR2 FYNNEI come from the germline V gene. The trim removed 3 bases at V and 3 bases at J, leaving 1 base unmatched. This CDR3 has 13 residues. The CDR3 sequence: CASSDLAGYEQYF. DNA for the CDR3: TGTGCCAGCAGTGACCTAGCGGGCTACGAGCAGTACTTC.

The chain links TRBV11-2 to TRBJ2-7; D ambiguous. The CDR3 spans 17 residues. CDR1 and CDR2 (germline): SGHAT, FQNNGV. The V and J ends lost 4 bases and 6 bases respectively, with 25 bases between them. The CDR3 region is CASSYRPGFRNWSEQYF. CDR3 bases: TGTGCCAGCAGCTACCGTCCCGGGTTTCGGAATTGGAGCGAGCAGTACTTC.